This entry concerns a single T cell receptor (beta chain). The source of the sample is a study of blood T cell repertoires in COVID-19. The repertoire was sequenced with immunoSEQ multiplex PCR; TCRdb's copy has only in-frame clones and lacks some. The sample contains roughly 260,000 clones, approximately 88% of which appear only once. Trimming cost V 5 bases and J 1 base, with 4 bases left between them. CDR3 length: 12 residues. Germline CDR1 is SGHDT and CDR2 is YYEEEE. The receptor was isolated from a woman aged 25 to 39 with acute COVID-19. The chain employs TRBV5-6 and TRBJ1-5; D is ambiguous. The specimen sequenced was PBMCs or T cells enriched from blood (not recorded which). CDR3 sequence reads: CASSPSNQPQHF. The CDR3 coding sequence is TGTGCCAGCAGTCCGAGCAATCAGCCCCAGCATTTT.